This T cell receptor (beta chain) derives from a study of T cell repertoires in cytomegalovirus infection. In the study overall: Recently identified HLA-C-restricted CMV epitopes were used, and well-studied HLA-B-restricted CMV epitopes were used as well. It was the public TCR beta signatures that indicated both CMV infection and matching HLA type.

This CDR3 comprises 11 residues. V lost 8 bases and J lost 3, with 5 bases in between. Germline loops: CDR1 SNHLY, CDR2 FYNNEI. Study findings and constraints: In two of eight donors, the top clonotype was HLA-C-restricted CMV-specific.

TCRdb processed the reads anew with MiXCR; each CDR3 protein has one entry. The table shows under 150,000 distinct CDR3 sequences, with roughly 30% occurring only once. A remark on this clonotype: Its cognate antigen is unknown.

The chain uses TRBV2 and TRBJ2-1; D is ambiguous. This TCR came from a human donor in good health (CMV status not recorded). Some clones in this sample may be carry-over from other donors' samples. This specimen was CD8+ T cells from cultured PBMCs, taken from culture after CMV antigen stimulation. The CDR3 DNA is TGTGCCAGCGGAAGCTACAATGAGCAGTTCTTC. Translated: CASGSYNEQFF. Full variable domain (missing parts from reference TRBV2 and TRBJ2-1): EPEVTQTPSHQVTQMGQEVILRCVPISNHLYFYWYRQILGQKVEFLVSFYNNEISEKSEIFDDQFSVERPDGSNFTLKIRSTKLEDSAMYFCASGSYNEQFFGPGTRLTVL.